These 32 T cell receptor beta chains were all obtained from the same sample, sequenced in a study of Ad26.COV2.S vaccination and SARS-CoV-2 variants. Treatment specified: 15 to 20 received Ad26.COV2.S at low or high dose, single or two shots; roughly five received placebo; per-sample allocation not given. Sampling happened 63 days after the first vaccine or placebo injection. Produced via immunoSEQ multiplex PCR; TCRdb's table is partial and in-frame only. The sample consists of roughly 500,000 clones, roughly 87% of them appearing once. Sequencing was performed on peripheral blood, taken in a trial of Ad26.COV2.S vaccine versus placebo. All receptors derive from a person between 18 and 59 years old who received the Ad26.COV2.S COVID-19 vaccine or a placebo.

Of note for this clone: Other DNA variants within this sample encode the same CDR3. This chain connects TRBV9 to TRBJ2-1; no clear D gene. Germline CDR1 SGDLS, CDR2 YYNGEE. The CDR3 is 13 residues long. Trimming cost V 0 bases and J 1 base, with 2 bases left between them. In nucleotides, the CDR3 is TGTGCCAGCAGCGTAGCTTCCTACAATGAGCAGTTCTTC. Amino acid sequence: CASSVASYNEQFF.

This clone showed up just a few times. The V and J genes are TRBV3-1 (or the pseudogene TRBV3-2) and TRBJ1-2, with 8 bases lining up with TRBD1. CDR1 and CDR2 from the germline V gene are LGHDT and YNNKEL (reference sequence). CDR3 length equals 17 residues. The V gene end was trimmed by 0 bases and the J gene end by 4 bases; junction bases not matched to a gene: 10. CDR3 residues: CASSQDEEAGGCYGYTF. The CDR3 bases are TGTGCCAGCAGCCAAGATGAGGAGGCAGGGGGCTGCTATGGCTACACCTTC.

The chain couples TRBV5-1 to TRBJ2-1; TRBD1 aligns across 7 bases. This CDR3 is 15 amino acids long. The trim removed 0 bases at V and 2 bases at J, leaving 2 bases unmatched. Germline-derived CDR1 and CDR2 are SGHRS and YFSETQ. CDR3 sequence reads: CASSLGDSPYNEQFF. CDR3 in DNA: TGCGCCAGCAGCTTGGGGGACAGTCCCTACAATGAGCAGTTCTTC.

This sequence joins TRBV6-5 and TRBJ1-1, with 8 nucleotides matching TRBD1. V was clipped by 6 bases and J by 9 bases; unmatched bases: 9. This CDR3 has 13 amino acids. Germline assignment: CDR1 MNHEY and CDR2 SVGAGI. The CDR3 loop is CASRGTGHFQAFF. CDR3 DNA sequence: TGTGCCAGCAGAGGGACAGGCCATTTTCAAGCTTTCTTT.

This clone was observed once. The chain's CDR3 is CASSESALRGLVNQPQHF. The CDR3 bases are TGCGCCAGCAGTGAGTCTGCGTTAAGAGGGCTTGTGAATCAGCCCCAGCATTTT. The rearrangement links TRBV10-1 to TRBJ1-5; D not resolved. The CDR3 loop spans 18 amino acids. The germline V gene encodes CDR1 WNHNN and CDR2 SYGVQD (reference sequence). The V gene lost 0 bases and the J gene lost 4 bases, with 19 bases spanning the gap.

The chain has TRBV3-1 (or the pseudogene TRBV3-2) and TRBJ1-5, with 8 bases lining up with TRBD1. This CDR3 region has 15 residues. Germline V lookup: CDR1 LGHDT, CDR2 YNNKEL (reference sequence). V was clipped by 2 bases and J by 7 bases; unmatched bases: 7. This CDR3 is CASSQTDRVGQPQHF. CDR3 bases: TGTGCCAGCAGCCAAACGGACAGGGTGGGCCAGCCCCAGCATTTT.

The rearrangement joins TRBV27 to TRBJ2-1, with 7 bases lining up with TRBD2. Trimming at V came to 7 bases and at J to 0 bases, leaving 9 bases not matched to a gene. Germline CDR1 reads MNHEY; CDR2 reads SMNVEV (reference sequence). The CDR3 sequence is 16 residues long. CDR3 DNA sequence: TGTGCCAGCACCCCACTGACTAGCAGCTCCTACAATGAGCAGTTCTTC. This codes for CASTPLTSSSYNEQFF.

The DNA for the CDR3 is TGTGCCATCAGAAGCACGCAGGGGACAGGGGGGACCCAGTACTTC. This translates into CAIRSTQGTGGTQYF. The J gene is TRBJ2-5, the V gene TRBV28; 11 positions agree with TRBD1. CDR1 is MDHEN and CDR2 is SYDVKM in the germline V gene. The CDR3 contains 15 residues. Trimming removed 10 bases from V and 7 bases from J; junction bases left unmatched: 14.

The chain combines TRBV28 with TRBJ1-1, with D tentatively TRBD1 (5 bases). This CDR3 comprises 14 residues. The V end lost 6 bases, the J end lost 3 bases, and 14 bases lay between the germline ends. The germline CDR1 and CDR2 sequences are MDHEN and SYDVKM. The CDR3 here is CASRPDIRDTEAFF. CDR3 DNA: TGTGCCAGCAGGCCAGACATCAGGGACACTGAAGCTTTCTTT.

The chain combines TRBV6-5 with TRBJ2-1, with TRBD1 matching 7 bases. The CDR3 consists of 15 residues. Germline values: CDR1 MNHEY, CDR2 SVGAGI. V lost 5 bases and J lost 2; bases outside the gene matches: 6. The CDR3 DNA is TGTGCCAGCAGTCCCGAGGGACAGCCCTACAATGAGCAGTTCTTC. It specifies CASSPEGQPYNEQFF.

The genes are TRBV18 and TRBJ1-5; 9 bases are a match to TRBD1. CDR3 length equals 15 residues. V lost 6 bases to trimming and J lost 7 bases; unmatched junction nucleotides: 10. CDR1 KGHSH and CDR2 LQKENI come from the germline V gene. The CDR3 here is CASSLSRDRVQPQHF. The CDR3 DNA sequence: TGTGCCAGCTCGCTTAGCCGGGACAGGGTACAGCCCCAGCATTTT.

V usage is TRBV9 and J usage is TRBJ2-7; the D gene is possibly TRBD2 (5 bases). Per germline, CDR1 SGDLS and CDR2 YYNGEE. The CDR3 totals 14 residues. V was cut by 5 bases and J by 0 bases, with 12 bases left in between. CDR3 in DNA: TGTGCCAGCAGACCAGGAGGCGGCTCCTACGAGCAGTACTTC. Amino acids: CASRPGGGSYEQYF.

The chain combines TRBV30 with TRBJ1-4; weak D call: TRBD1 (6 bases). The CDR3 length is 14 residues. V lost 2 bases and J 10 bases, leaving 17 bases between the germline ends. Germline V CDR1 and CDR2: GTSNPN, SVGIG (reference sequence). The CDR3 sequence: CAWSLRGGGGKLFF. The DNA of the CDR3 is TGTGCCTGGAGTCTCCGTGGGGGGGGCGGAAAACTGTTTTTT.

The V and J genes are TRBV6-2 or TRBV6-3 and TRBJ1-5; D gene ambiguous. Germline loops: CDR1 MNHEY, CDR2 SVGEGT. This CDR3 is 13 amino acids long. The V end lost 1 base, the J end lost 4 bases, and 5 bases lay between the germline ends. CDR3 sequence reads: CASSYFRNQPQHF. The CDR3 region has the DNA TGTGCCAGCAGTTACTTTAGGAATCAGCCCCAGCATTTT.

Here the CDR3 DNA reads TGCAGCGTTTCTGGAAACATGAACACTGAAGCTTTCTTT. It yields the protein CSVSGNMNTEAFF. The rearrangement links TRBV29-1 to TRBJ1-1, with D unclear. The CDR3 has 13 residues. With 5 bases removed from V and 0 bases from J, the gap between germline ends came to 10 bases. Germline V lookup: CDR1 SQVTM, CDR2 ANQGSEA. Full variable domain (remainder filled in from reference TRBV29-1 and TRBJ1-1): SAVISQKPSRDICQRGTSLTIQCQVDSQVTMMFWYRQQPGQSLTLIATANQGSEATYESGFVIDKFPISRPNLTFSTLTVSNMSPEDSSIYLCSVSGNMNTEAFFGQGTRLTVV.

This clone was counted only a few times. This specimen includes other DNA sequences encoding the same CDR3. V usage is TRBV7-2 and J usage is TRBJ1-2; TRBD1 matches at 9 bases. The trim removed 0 bases at V and 7 bases at J, leaving 6 bases unmatched. Germline CDR1 SGHTA, CDR2 FQGNSA. The CDR3 contains 15 residues. CDR3 in DNA: TGTGCCAGCAGCTTAGCAGGAACAGGGGGCCGTGGCTACACCTTC. Amino acid sequence: CASSLAGTGGRGYTF.

This sequence joins TRBV15 and TRBJ1-1; 7 nucleotides match TRBD1. There are 14 residues in the CDR3. V was clipped by 0 bases and J by 10 bases; unmatched bases: 8. Germline V gene data show CDR1 as LNHNV and CDR2 as YYDKDF (reference sequence). CDR3 protein: CATSRDVRGARAFF. CDR3 sequence (DNA): TGTGCCACCAGCAGAGATGTCAGGGGGGCGAGAGCTTTCTTT.

V usage is TRBV27 and J usage is TRBJ2-7; 7 positions agree with TRBD1. J was trimmed by 2 bases and V by 9 bases; bases with no gene match: 7. Germline CDR1 is MNHEY and CDR2 is SMNVEV (reference sequence). The CDR3 loop spans 13 amino acids. The CDR3 sequence: CASRKQGTYEQYF. In DNA, the CDR3 is TGTGCCAGTAGAAAACAGGGGACCTACGAGCAGTACTTC.

The rearrangement uses TRBV7-2 and TRBJ2-1, with 9 bases matching TRBD2. V lost 6 bases and J lost 0; bases outside the gene matches: 3. Per germline, CDR1 SGHTA and CDR2 FQGNSA. CDR3 length: 15 amino acids. CDR3 sequence (DNA): TGTGCCAGCAGTCTTAGCGGGAGCTCCTACAATGAGCAGTTCTTC. It encodes CASSLSGSSYNEQFF.

The CDR3 sequence is CASSLDGPGNTGELFF. CDR3 DNA sequence: TGTGCCAGCAGCTTGGACGGACCGGGGAACACCGGGGAGCTGTTTTTT. This chain connects TRBV11-3 to TRBJ2-2; unclear D gene. The germline V and J ends were trimmed by 3 bases and 1 base, with 12 bases remaining between them. The germline V gene has CDR1 SGHNT and CDR2 YENEEA. This CDR3 is 16 amino acids long.

CDR3 region: CASSDGTGLISAFF. CDR3 nucleotide sequence: TGTGCCAGCAGTGATGGGACAGGGTTGATCTCGGCTTTCTTT. The chain uses TRBV2 and TRBJ1-1, with 9 bases that match TRBD1. V shed 3 bases, J shed 11 bases, and the junction held 10 bases outside the gene matches. The CDR3 consists of 14 residues. CDR1 is SNHLY, CDR2 FYNNEI, per germline.

The V gene is TRBV5-1, the J gene TRBJ2-1, with D unresolved. The CDR3 sequence is 12 residues long. The germline gives CDR1 SGHRS, CDR2 YFSETQ. Trimming cost V 5 bases and J 7 bases, with 10 bases left between them. In nucleotides, the CDR3 is TGCGCCAGCAGAGGCAGTCTAAATGAGCAGTTCTTC. Amino acid sequence: CASRGSLNEQFF.

The chain links TRBV27 to TRBJ1-5; 8 bases map to TRBD1. Germline V gene lookup returns CDR1 MNHEY and CDR2 SMNVEV (reference sequence). The CDR3 has 16 residues. V lost 3 bases to trimming and J lost 7 bases; unmatched junction nucleotides: 11. CDR3 coding DNA: TGTGCCAGCAGTTTCTCCGCAGACAGGGGAAGGCAGCCCCAGCATTTT. This sequence encodes CASSFSADRGRQPQHF.

V gene TRBV7-8 combines with J gene TRBJ2-7, with 9 bases matching TRBD1. The V and J ends lost 5 bases and 2 bases, in that order; junction bases with no gene match: 4. The CDR3 length is 14 residues. Germline-derived CDR1 and CDR2 are SGHVS and FQNEAQ. CDR3 loop: CASSQTGGPYEQYF. In nucleotides, the CDR3 is TGTGCCAGCAGCCAGACAGGGGGGCCCTACGAGCAGTACTTC.

The chain links TRBV19 to TRBJ2-5, with D hard to call. Between the trimmed V and J ends, which lost 3 bases and 2 bases, there was a span of 19 bases. The germline CDR1 and CDR2 sequences are LNHDA and SQIVND (reference sequence). This CDR3 contains 17 residues. This CDR3 reads CASSIRPFPGQQETQYF. The CDR3 bases are TGTGCCAGTAGTATCAGGCCTTTTCCTGGGCAGCAAGAGACCCAGTACTTC.

This clone was observed at least ten times. V gene TRBV19 combines with J gene TRBJ1-5; D is ambiguous. This CDR3 region has 15 residues. The V gene lost 3 bases and the J gene lost 7 bases, with 16 bases spanning the gap. Germline CDR1 and CDR2: LNHDA and SQIVND (reference sequence). CDR3 bases: TGTGCCAGTAGTATTTACGGGAGGACGGAGCAGCCCCAGCATTTT. Encoded protein: CASSIYGRTEQPQHF.

Worth noting for this clone: Other DNA sequences in the sample encode the same CDR3. The chain is built from TRBV28 and TRBJ1-1; D is undetermined. Germline lookup yields CDR1 MDHEN and CDR2 SYDVKM. CDR3 length equals 11 residues. V gave up 7 bases and J gave up 1 base, with 4 bases separating them. The CDR3 here is CASITNTEAFF. In DNA form, the CDR3 reads TGTGCCAGCATTACGAACACTGAAGCTTTCTTT.

The chain carries TRBV3-1 (or the pseudogene TRBV3-2) and TRBJ2-1, with TRBD2 identical over 10 bases. The CDR3 is 15 residues long. The V segment lost 4 bases and the J segment 9 bases; nucleotides outside the gene matches: 9. Germline V gene lookup returns CDR1 LGHDT and CDR2 YNNKEL (reference sequence). The CDR3 sequence is CASSRQREGPGEQFF. The CDR3 nucleotides are TGTGCCAGCAGCCGCCAGCGGGAGGGCCCTGGTGAGCAGTTCTTC.

V is TRBV5-4 and J is TRBJ2-2; no firm D call. Germline V gives CDR1 SGHNT, CDR2 YYREEE (reference sequence). Trimming removed 0 bases from V and 4 bases from J, with 13 bases in between. The CDR3 is 16 residues long. In DNA, the CDR3 is TGTGCCAGCAGCTTGGTTTCAGGTCGTGGCACCGGGGAGCTGTTTTTT. Amino acid sequence: CASSLVSGRGTGELFF.

The V gene is TRBV28, the J gene TRBJ1-1; D is uncertain. CDR1 is MDHEN, CDR2 SYDVKM, per germline. CDR3 length: 14 residues. Between the trimmed V and J ends, which lost 3 bases and 1 base, there was a span of 9 bases. CDR3: CASSFVWKNTEAFF. The CDR3 nucleotides are TGTGCCAGCAGTTTTGTCTGGAAGAACACTGAAGCTTTCTTT.

The chain carries TRBV29-1 and TRBJ1-1, with 7 positions matching TRBD1. This CDR3 spans 14 amino acids. Germline V CDR1 and CDR2: SQVTM, ANQGSEA. With 7 bases clipped from V and 4 bases from J, the junction kept 12 bases outside the gene matches. This CDR3 reads CSAGTAPGVTEAFF. Here the CDR3 DNA reads TGCAGCGCCGGGACAGCCCCCGGGGTCACTGAAGCTTTCTTT.

The genes are TRBV29-1 and TRBJ1-1, with D possibly TRBD1 on 6 matching bases. Germline CDR1 SQVTM, CDR2 ANQGSEA. The CDR3 loop spans 13 amino acids. V was clipped by 6 bases and J by 3 bases, with 14 bases between them. The CDR3: CSVTLQGYTEAFF. CDR3 nucleotides: TGCAGCGTCACCTTACAGGGTTACACTGAAGCTTTCTTT.